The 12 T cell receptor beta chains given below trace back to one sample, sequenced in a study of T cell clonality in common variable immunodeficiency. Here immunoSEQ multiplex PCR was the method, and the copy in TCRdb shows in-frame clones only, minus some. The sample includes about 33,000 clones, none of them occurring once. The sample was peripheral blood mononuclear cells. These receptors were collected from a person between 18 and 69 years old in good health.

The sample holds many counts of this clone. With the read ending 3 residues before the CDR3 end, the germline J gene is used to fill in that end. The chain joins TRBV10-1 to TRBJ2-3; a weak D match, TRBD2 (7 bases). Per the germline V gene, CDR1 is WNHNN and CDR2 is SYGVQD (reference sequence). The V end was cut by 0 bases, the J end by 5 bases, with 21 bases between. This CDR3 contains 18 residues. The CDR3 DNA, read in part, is TGCGCCAGCAGTGAGTCCAAGACATACGCGGGGGCAATAGATACG. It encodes CASSESKTYAGAIDT. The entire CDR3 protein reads CASSESKTYAGAIDTQYF.

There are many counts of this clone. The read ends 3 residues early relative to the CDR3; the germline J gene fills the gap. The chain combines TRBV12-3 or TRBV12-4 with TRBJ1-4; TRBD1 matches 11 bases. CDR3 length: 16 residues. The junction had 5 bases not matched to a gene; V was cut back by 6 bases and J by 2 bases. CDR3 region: CASSPGTGGTNEKLFF. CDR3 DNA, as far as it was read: TGTGCCAGCAGCCCCGGGACAGGGGGTACTAATGAAAAA.

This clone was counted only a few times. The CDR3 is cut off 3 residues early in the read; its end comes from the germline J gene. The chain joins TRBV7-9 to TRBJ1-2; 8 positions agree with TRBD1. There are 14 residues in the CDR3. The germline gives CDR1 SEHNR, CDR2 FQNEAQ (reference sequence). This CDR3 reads CASSLGQGTDDYTF. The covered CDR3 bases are TGTGCCAGCAGCTTAGGACAGGGGACGGACGAC.

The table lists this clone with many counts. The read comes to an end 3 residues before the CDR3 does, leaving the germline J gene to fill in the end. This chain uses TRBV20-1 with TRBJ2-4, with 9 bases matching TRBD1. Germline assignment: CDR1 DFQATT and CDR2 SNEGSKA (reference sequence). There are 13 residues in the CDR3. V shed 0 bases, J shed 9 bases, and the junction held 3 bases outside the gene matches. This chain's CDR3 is CSARETDRGIQYF. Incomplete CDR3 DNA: TGCAGTGCTAGAGAGACGGACAGGGGCATT.

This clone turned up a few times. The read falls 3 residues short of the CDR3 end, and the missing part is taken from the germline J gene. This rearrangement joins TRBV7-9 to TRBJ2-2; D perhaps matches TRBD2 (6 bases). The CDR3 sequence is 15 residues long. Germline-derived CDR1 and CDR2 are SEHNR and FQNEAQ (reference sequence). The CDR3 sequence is CASSVQGRTNEKLFF. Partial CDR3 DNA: TGTGCCAGCAGCGTCCAGGGTCGGACTAATGAAAAG.

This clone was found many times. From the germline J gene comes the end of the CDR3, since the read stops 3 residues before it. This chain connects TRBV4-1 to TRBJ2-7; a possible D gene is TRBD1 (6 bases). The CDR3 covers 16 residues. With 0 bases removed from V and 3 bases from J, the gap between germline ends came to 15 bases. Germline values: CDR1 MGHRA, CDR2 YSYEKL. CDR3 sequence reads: CASSQDSAGEYYEQYF. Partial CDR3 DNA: TGCGCCAGCAGCCAAGATTCGGCAGGGGAGTACTACGAG.

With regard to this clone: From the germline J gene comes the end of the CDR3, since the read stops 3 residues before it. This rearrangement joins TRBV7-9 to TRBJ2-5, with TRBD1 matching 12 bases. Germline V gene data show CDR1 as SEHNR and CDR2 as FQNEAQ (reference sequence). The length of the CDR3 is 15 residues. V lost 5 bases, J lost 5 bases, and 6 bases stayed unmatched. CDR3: CASSAGQGARETQYF. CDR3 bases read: TGTGCCAGCAGCGCGGGACAGGGGGCTCGGGAGACC.

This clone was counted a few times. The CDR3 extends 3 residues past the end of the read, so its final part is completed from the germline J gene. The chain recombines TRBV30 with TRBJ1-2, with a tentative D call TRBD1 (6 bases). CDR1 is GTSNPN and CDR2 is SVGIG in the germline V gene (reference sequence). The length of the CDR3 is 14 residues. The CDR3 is CAWSRGRATDTYTF. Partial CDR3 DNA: TGTGCCTGGAGTAGGGGGAGGGCCACAGATACC. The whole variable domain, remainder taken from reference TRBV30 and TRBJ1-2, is SQTIHQWPATLVQPVGSPLSLECTVEGTSNPNLYWYRQAAGRGLQLLFYSVGIGQISSEVPQNLSASRPQDRQFILSSKKLLLSDSGFYLCAWSRGRATDTYTFGSGTRLTVV.

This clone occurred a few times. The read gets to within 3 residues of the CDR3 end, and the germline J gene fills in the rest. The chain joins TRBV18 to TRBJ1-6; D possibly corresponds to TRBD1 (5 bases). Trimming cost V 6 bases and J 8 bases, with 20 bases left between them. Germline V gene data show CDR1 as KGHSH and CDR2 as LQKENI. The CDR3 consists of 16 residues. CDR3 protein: CASSASEGAKDSPLHF. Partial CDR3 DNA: TGTGCCAGCTCCGCTTCCGAAGGGGCTAAGGATTCACCC.

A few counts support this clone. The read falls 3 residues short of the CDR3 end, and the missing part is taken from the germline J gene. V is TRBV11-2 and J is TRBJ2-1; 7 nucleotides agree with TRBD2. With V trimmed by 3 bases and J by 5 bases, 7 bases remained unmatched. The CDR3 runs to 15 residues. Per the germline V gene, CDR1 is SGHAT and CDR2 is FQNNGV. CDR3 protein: CASSLSGKGHNEQFF. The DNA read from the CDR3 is TGTGCCAGCAGCTTGAGCGGGAAAGGTCACAATGAG.

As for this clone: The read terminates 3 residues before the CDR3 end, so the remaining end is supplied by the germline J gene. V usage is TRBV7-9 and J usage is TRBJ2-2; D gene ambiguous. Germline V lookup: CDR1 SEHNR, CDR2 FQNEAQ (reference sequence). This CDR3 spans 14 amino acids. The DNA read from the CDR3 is TGTGCCAGCAGCTTAGCCGCAACTAATGAAAAG. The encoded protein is CASSLAATNEK. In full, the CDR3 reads CASSLAATNEKLFF.

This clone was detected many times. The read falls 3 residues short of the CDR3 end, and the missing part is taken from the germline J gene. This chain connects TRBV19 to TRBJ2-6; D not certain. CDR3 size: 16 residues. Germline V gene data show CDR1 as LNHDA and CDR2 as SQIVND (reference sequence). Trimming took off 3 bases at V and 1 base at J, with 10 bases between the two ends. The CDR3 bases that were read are TGTGCCAGTAGTATCCAGGATCCTTCTGGGGCCAACGTC. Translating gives CASSIQDPSGANV. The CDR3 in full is CASSIQDPSGANVLTF.